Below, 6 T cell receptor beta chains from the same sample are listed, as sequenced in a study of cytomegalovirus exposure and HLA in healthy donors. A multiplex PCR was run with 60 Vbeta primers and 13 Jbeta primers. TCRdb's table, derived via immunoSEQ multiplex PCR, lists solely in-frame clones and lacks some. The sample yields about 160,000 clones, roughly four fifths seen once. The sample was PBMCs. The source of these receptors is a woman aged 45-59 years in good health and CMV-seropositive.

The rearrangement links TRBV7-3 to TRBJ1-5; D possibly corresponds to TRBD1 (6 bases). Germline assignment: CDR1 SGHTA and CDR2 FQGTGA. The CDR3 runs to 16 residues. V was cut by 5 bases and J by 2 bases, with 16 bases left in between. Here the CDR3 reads CASSPGEYEGNQPQHF. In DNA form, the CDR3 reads TGTGCCAGCAGCCCAGGGGAATACGAAGGCAATCAGCCCCAGCATTTT.

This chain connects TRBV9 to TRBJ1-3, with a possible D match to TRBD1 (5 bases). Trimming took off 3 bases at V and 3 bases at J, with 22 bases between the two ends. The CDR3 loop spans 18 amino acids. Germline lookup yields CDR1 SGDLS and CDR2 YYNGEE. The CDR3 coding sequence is TGTGCCAGCAGCGCCCAGGACACAAGTTACGCTGATGGAAACACCATATATTTT. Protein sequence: CASSAQDTSYADGNTIYF.

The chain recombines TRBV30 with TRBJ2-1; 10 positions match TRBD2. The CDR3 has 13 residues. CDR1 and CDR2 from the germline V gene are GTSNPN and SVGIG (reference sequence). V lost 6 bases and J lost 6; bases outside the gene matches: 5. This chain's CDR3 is CACLGTSANEQFF. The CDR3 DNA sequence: TGTGCCTGCCTGGGGACTAGCGCCAATGAGCAGTTCTTC.

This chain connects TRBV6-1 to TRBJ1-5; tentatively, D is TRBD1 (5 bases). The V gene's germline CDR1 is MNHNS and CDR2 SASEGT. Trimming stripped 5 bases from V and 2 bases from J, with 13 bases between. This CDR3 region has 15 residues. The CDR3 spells CASSWAGKGNQPQHF. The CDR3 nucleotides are TGTGCCAGCAGTTGGGCAGGGAAGGGCAATCAGCCCCAGCATTTT.

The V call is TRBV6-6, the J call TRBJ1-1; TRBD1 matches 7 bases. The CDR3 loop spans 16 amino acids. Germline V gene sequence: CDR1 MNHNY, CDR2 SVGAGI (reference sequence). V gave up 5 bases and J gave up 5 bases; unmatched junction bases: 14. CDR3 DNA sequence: TGTGCCAGCAGTACGCTGATGACAGGGAAAGGAACTGAAGCTTTCTTT. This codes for CASSTLMTGKGTEAFF.

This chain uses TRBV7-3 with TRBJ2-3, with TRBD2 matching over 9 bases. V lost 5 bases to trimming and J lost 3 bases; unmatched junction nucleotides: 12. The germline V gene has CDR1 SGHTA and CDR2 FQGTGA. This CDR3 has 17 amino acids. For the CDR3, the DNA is TGTGCCAGCAGCCCTCTAGCGGGGCCGGGCTTTACAGATACGCAGTATTTT. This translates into CASSPLAGPGFTDTQYF.